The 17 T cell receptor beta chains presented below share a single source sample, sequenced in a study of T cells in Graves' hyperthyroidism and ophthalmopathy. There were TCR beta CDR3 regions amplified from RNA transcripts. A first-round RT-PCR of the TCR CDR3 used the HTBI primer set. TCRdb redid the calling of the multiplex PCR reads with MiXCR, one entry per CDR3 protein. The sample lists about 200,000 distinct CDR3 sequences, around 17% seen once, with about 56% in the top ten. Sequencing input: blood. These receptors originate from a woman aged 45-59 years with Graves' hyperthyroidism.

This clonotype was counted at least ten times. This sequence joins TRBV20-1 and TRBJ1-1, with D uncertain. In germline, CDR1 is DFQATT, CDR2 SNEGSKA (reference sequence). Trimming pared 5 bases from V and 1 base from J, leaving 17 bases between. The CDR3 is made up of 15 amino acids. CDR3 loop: CSAPRGGRPNTEAFF. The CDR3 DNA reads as TGCAGTGCTCCCAGAGGTGGCAGACCGAACACTGAAGCTTTCTTT.

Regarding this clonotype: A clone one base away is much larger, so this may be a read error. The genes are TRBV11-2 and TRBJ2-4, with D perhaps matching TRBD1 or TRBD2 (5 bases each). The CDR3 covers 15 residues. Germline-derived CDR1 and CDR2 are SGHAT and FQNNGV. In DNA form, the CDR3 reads TGTGCCAGCAGTTCCTGGGGGTCAGCCAAAAGCATTCAGTACTTC. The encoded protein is CASSSWGSAKSIQYF.

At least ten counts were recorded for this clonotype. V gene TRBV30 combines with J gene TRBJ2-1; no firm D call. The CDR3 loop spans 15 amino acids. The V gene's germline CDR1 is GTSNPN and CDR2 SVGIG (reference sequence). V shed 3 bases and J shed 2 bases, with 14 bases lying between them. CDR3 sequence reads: CAWRSGLGPYNEQFF. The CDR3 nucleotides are TGTGCCTGGAGGTCCGGGCTAGGTCCCTACAATGAGCAGTTCTTC.

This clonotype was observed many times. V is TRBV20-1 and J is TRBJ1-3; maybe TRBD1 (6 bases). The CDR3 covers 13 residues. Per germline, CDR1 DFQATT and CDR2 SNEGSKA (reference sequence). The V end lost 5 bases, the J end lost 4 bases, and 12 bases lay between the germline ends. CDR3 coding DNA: TGCAGTGCTCCGACAGGAGCGGGAAACACCATATATTTT. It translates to CSAPTGAGNTIYF.

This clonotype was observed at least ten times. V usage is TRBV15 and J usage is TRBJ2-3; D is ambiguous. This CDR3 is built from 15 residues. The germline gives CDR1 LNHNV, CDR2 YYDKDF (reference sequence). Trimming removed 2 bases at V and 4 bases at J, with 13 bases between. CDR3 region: CATSRQLETADTQYF. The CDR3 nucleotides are TGTGCCACCAGCAGACAGTTAGAAACCGCAGATACGCAGTATTTT.

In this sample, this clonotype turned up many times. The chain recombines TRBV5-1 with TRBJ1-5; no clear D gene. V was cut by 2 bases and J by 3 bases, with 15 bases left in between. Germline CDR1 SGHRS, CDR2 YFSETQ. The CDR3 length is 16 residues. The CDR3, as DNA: TGCGCCAGCAGCTTTGGCAGCCGAGATTCCAATCAGCCCCAGCATTTT. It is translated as CASSFGSRDSNQPQHF.

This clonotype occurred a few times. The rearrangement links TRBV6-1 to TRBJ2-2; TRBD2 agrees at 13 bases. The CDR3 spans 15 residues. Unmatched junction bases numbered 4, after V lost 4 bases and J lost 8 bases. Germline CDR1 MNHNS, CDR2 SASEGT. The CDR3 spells CASSGTSGSLGELFF. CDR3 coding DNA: TGTGCCAGCAGTGGGACTAGCGGGAGCCTTGGGGAGCTGTTTTTT.

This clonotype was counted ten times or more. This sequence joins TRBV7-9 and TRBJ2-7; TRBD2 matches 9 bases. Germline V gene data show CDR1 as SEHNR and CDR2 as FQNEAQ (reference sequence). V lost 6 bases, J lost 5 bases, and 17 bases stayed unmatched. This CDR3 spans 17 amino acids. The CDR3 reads CASSESGLAGPVHEQYF. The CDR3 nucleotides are TGTGCCAGCAGTGAATCAGGGCTAGCGGGACCAGTACACGAGCAGTACTTC.

The CDR3 here is CASSLSGSPYEQYF. The CDR3 coding sequence is TGTGCCAGCAGTTTATCTGGCAGCCCATACGAGCAGTACTTC. The chain carries TRBV27 and TRBJ2-7; D uncertain. CDR1 is MNHEY and CDR2 is SMNVEV in the germline V gene (reference sequence). Trimming took 0 bases from V and 4 from J, leaving 10 bases between them. The CDR3 is made up of 14 amino acids.

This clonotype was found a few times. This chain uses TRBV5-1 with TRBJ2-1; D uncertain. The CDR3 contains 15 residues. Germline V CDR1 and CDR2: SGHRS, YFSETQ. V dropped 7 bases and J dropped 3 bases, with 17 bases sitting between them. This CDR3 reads CASLLVGGVYNEQFF. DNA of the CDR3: TGCGCCAGCCTCCTGGTTGGCGGAGTCTACAATGAGCAGTTCTTC.

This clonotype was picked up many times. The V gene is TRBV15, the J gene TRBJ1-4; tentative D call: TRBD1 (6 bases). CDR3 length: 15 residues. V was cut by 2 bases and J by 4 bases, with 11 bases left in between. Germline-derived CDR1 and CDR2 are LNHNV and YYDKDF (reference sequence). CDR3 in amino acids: CATSRQTGNNEKLFF. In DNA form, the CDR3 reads TGTGCCACCAGCAGACAGACAGGCAATAATGAAAAACTGTTTTTT.

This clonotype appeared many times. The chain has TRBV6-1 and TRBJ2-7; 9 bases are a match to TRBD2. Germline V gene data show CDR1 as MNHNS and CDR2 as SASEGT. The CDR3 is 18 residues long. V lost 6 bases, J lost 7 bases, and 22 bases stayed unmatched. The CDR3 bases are TGTGCCAGCAGCCCCAGGTGGCTAGCGGGACTATCATTGAAGGAGCAGTACTTC. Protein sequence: CASSPRWLAGLSLKEQYF.

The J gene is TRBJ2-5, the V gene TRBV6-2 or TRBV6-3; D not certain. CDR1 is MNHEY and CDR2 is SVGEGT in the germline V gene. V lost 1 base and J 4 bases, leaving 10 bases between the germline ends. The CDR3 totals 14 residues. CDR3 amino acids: CASSYLSKGETQYF. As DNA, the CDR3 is TGTGCCAGCAGTTACTTGTCTAAAGGAGAGACCCAGTACTTC.

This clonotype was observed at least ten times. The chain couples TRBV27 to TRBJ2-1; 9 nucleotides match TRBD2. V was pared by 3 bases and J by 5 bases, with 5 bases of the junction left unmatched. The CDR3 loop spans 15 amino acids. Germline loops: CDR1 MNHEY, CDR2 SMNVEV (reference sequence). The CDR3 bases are TGTGCCAGCAGTTTCGCGGGAGGGCCCGACAATGAGCAGTTCTTC. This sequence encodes CASSFAGGPDNEQFF.

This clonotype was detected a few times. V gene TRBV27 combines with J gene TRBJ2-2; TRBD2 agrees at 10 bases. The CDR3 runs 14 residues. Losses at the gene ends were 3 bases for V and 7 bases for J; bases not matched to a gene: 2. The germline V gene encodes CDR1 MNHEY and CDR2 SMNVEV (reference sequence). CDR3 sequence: CASSFRLAGGELFF. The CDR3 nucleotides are TGTGCCAGCAGTTTTAGACTAGCGGGCGGGGAGCTGTTTTTT.

The CDR3 reads CASSPGASGIRYNEQFF. CDR3 in DNA: TGTGCCAGCAGCCCGGGAGCTAGCGGGATACGCTACAATGAGCAGTTCTTC. The V and J genes are TRBV9 and TRBJ2-1; 9 bases match TRBD2. Trimming removed 4 bases from V and 3 bases from J; junction bases left unmatched: 11. There are 17 residues in the CDR3. CDR1 is SGDLS and CDR2 is YYNGEE in the germline V gene. Using reference TRBV9 and TRBJ2-1 for the parts outside the CDR3, the full variable domain is DSGVTQTPKHLITATGQRVTLRCSPRSGDLSVYWYQQSLDQGLQFLIQYYNGEERAKGNILERFSAQQFPDLHSELNLSSLELGDSALYFCASSPGASGIRYNEQFFGPGTRLTVL.

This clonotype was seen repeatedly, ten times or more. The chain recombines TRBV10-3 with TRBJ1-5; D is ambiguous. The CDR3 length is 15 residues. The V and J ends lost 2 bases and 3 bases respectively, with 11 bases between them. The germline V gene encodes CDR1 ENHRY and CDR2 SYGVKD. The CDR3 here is CAISEGKVHNQPQHF. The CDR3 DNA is TGTGCCATCAGTGAGGGTAAGGTCCACAATCAGCCCCAGCATTTT.